Listed here are 24 T cell receptor beta chains from one sample, sequenced in a study of vaccination and CD4 T cells after COVID-19. Via MiXCR, TCRdb re-called the PCR reads, giving one row per CDR3 protein. The table lists more than 35,000 distinct CDR3 sequences, under 45% of them singletons. Regarding time point: late sampling 161 to 241 days after vaccination in a few convalescent patients. Sequencing was performed on CD4+ T cells from blood, taken about 7 months after SARS-CoV-2 vaccination. The receptors shown here come from a human donor who had recovered from COVID-19.

The V call is TRBV7-2, the J call TRBJ1-1, with 9 nucleotides matching TRBD1. The length of the CDR3 is 15 residues. Germline trimming cut 4 bases from V and 4 bases from J; bases unmatched to any gene: 7. The germline V gene has CDR1 SGHTA and CDR2 FQGNSA. The CDR3 nucleotides read TGTGCCAGCAGCTGGCCGGGACAGGGTACCACTGAAGCTTTCTTT. Translated: CASSWPGQGTTEAFF.

This clonotype was seen only a few times. The V and J genes are TRBV15 and TRBJ2-3; D gene uncertain. V gave up 3 bases and J gave up 2 bases, with 12 bases separating them. This CDR3 spans 15 amino acids. Germline loops: CDR1 LNHNV, CDR2 YYDKDF (reference sequence). The CDR3 reads CATSSKAPATDTQYF. For the CDR3, the DNA is TGTGCCACCAGCAGTAAAGCTCCTGCCACAGATACGCAGTATTTT. Full variable domain (rest looked up from reference TRBV15 and TRBJ2-3): DAMVIQNPRYQVTQFGKPVTLSCSQTLNHNVMYWYQQKSSQAPKLLFHYYDKDFNNEADTPDNFQSRRPNTSFCFLDIRSPGLGDTAMYLCATSSKAPATDTQYFGPGTRLTVL.

The chain has TRBV6-5 and TRBJ2-1; 9 nucleotides agree with TRBD2. Germline assignment: CDR1 MNHEY and CDR2 SVGAGI. This CDR3 has 20 amino acids. V dropped 4 bases and J dropped 9; count of bases not matched to a gene: 25. The DNA of the CDR3 is TGTGCCAGCAGTTCCCCCCCGGGACGCATCGGGCGGGAGGGCCGTGGTGAGCAGTTCTTC. Encoded protein: CASSSPPGRIGREGRGEQFF.

The chain employs TRBV11-3 and TRBJ2-1; unclear D gene. V gave up 5 bases and J gave up 4 bases, with 15 bases separating them. The CDR3 covers 15 residues. Looked up from germline, CDR1 is SGHNT and CDR2 is YENEEA. CDR3 in DNA: TGTGCCAGCAGCCCCCAATTGGGCCTTTACAATGAGCAGTTCTTC. It yields the protein CASSPQLGLYNEQFF.

The rearrangement uses TRBV6-1 and TRBJ2-1; D not resolved. The CDR3 runs to 13 residues. Trimming shortened V by 6 bases and J by 7 bases, and 13 bases separated the two germline ends. Germline-derived CDR1 and CDR2 are MNHNS and SASEGT. The CDR3 coding sequence is TGTGCCAGCAGCTCCCTCGTGGCGAATGAGCAGTTCTTC. Translation gives CASSSLVANEQFF.

This chain uses TRBV6-4 with TRBJ2-3, with D uncertain. The CDR3 runs 12 residues. Trimming left V 2 bases short and J 4 bases short, with 4 bases between. Germline CDR1 MRHNA, CDR2 SNTAGT. The CDR3 region is CASSDRADTQYF. The CDR3 coding sequence is TGTGCCAGCAGTGACAGGGCAGATACGCAGTATTTT.

This clonotype appeared a few times. V gene TRBV20-1 combines with J gene TRBJ2-1; D may correspond to TRBD1 or TRBD2 (6 bases each). This CDR3 is 15 amino acids long. In germline, CDR1 is DFQATT, CDR2 SNEGSKA (reference sequence). Trimming took off 3 bases at V and 9 bases at J, with 21 bases between the two ends. The CDR3 here is CSASGGNVGRVEQFF. The CDR3 coding sequence is TGCAGTGCTAGTGGGGGCAATGTCGGGAGAGTTGAGCAGTTCTTC.

The J gene is TRBJ2-5, the V gene TRBV20-1; D may be TRBD1 or TRBD2 (6 bases each). Germline V gives CDR1 DFQATT, CDR2 SNEGSKA (reference sequence). The CDR3 runs to 17 residues. With 0 bases removed from V and 4 bases from J, the gap between germline ends came to 21 bases. The CDR3 loop reads CSARDWSSGGGGETQYF. CDR3 DNA: TGCAGTGCTAGAGATTGGAGTAGCGGAGGGGGAGGAGAGACCCAGTACTTC.

The CDR3 loop reads CASSTTGNQETQYF. CDR3 DNA: TGTGCCAGTAGTACAACAGGGAACCAAGAGACCCAGTACTTC. V and J are TRBV19 and TRBJ2-5, with D possibly being TRBD1 (6 bases). The CDR3 is 14 amino acids. The ends were cut back, 4 bases at V and 0 bases at J, with 9 bases in the middle. The germline CDR1 and CDR2 sequences are LNHDA and SQIVND (reference sequence).

This rearrangement joins TRBV6-5 to TRBJ2-2; D possibly corresponds to TRBD1 (5 bases). Germline V gene lookup returns CDR1 MNHEY and CDR2 SVGAGI. The ends were cut back, 0 bases at V and 7 bases at J, with 9 bases in the middle. CDR3 length: 14 amino acids. CDR3 in DNA: TGTGCCAGCAGTTACTCGACAGACCTCGGGGAGCTGTTTTTT. Its protein product is CASSYSTDLGELFF.

This clonotype occurred a few times. The rearrangement links TRBV7-3 to TRBJ2-3, with D perhaps TRBD1 (5 bases). Trimming pared 5 bases from V and 1 base from J, leaving 13 bases between. Germline CDR1 is SGHTA and CDR2 is FQGTGA. CDR3 length: 15 amino acids. As DNA, the CDR3 is TGTGCCAGCAGCGAAGACAGCTCCCGCACAGATACGCAGTATTTT. It translates to CASSEDSSRTDTQYF. Supplemented by reference TRBV7-3 and TRBJ2-3, the full variable domain reads GAGVSQTPSNKVTEKGKYVELRCDPISGHTALYWYRQSLGQGPEFLIYFQGTGAADDSGLPNDRFFAVRPEGSVSTLKIQRTERGDSAVYLCASSEDSSRTDTQYFGPGTRLTVL.

The rearrangement uses TRBV6-2 or TRBV6-3 and TRBJ2-1, with TRBD2 matching 7 bases. V shed 7 bases, J shed 0 bases, and the junction held 6 bases outside the gene matches. The V gene's germline CDR1 is MNHEY and CDR2 SVGEGT. This CDR3 contains 15 residues. This chain's CDR3 is CASTLRTSSYNEQFF. In DNA, the CDR3 is TGTGCCAGCACCCTACGGACTAGCTCCTACAATGAGCAGTTCTTC.

The chain combines TRBV25-1 with TRBJ2-7; D is undetermined. Deletions cut 3 bases from V and 4 bases from J, with 13 bases between. Germline lookup yields CDR1 MGHDK and CDR2 SYGVNS. This CDR3 contains 14 residues. CDR3 region: CASSDPGPPYEQYF. Written as DNA, the CDR3 is TGTGCCAGCAGTGACCCAGGTCCCCCTTACGAGCAGTACTTC.

The rearrangement uses TRBV4-2 and TRBJ2-7, with a possible D match to TRBD1 (6 bases). V lost 1 base and J lost 7, with 17 bases in between. The germline V gene encodes CDR1 LGHNA and CDR2 YNFKEQ. The CDR3 is 15 residues long. The CDR3, as DNA: TGTGCCAGCAGCCAAGGGCTACAGGGCGGGTGGGAGCAGTACTTC. This translates into CASSQGLQGGWEQYF.

The genes are TRBV28 and TRBJ2-5; TRBD2 agrees at 8 bases. J gave up 2 bases and V 3 bases, and 8 bases lay outside the gene matches. This CDR3 spans 16 amino acids. Germline CDR1 reads MDHEN; CDR2 reads SYDVKM. The CDR3 sequence is CASSLRGAGEQETQYF. For the CDR3, the DNA is TGTGCCAGCAGTTTGCGGGGGGCAGGCGAACAAGAGACCCAGTACTTC.

The rearrangement joins TRBV24-1 to TRBJ2-1; D is perhaps TRBD1 (6 bases). V was pared by 5 bases and J by 2 bases, with 12 bases between. Germline CDR1 is KGHDR and CDR2 is SFDVKD. This CDR3 is built from 15 residues. CDR3 coding DNA: TGTGCCACCAGTGGCTGGACAGACACCTACAATGAGCAGTTCTTC. This encodes CATSGWTDTYNEQFF.

This chain links TRBV28 with TRBJ2-7; D might be TRBD2 (6 bases). Trimming took off 6 bases at V and 0 bases at J, with 15 bases between the two ends. CDR1 is MDHEN, CDR2 SYDVKM, per germline. The CDR3 runs to 15 residues. This CDR3 reads CASRPRGRTSYEQYF. The DNA for the CDR3 is TGTGCCAGCAGGCCGCGGGGACGCACCTCCTACGAGCAGTACTTC.

This clonotype occurred a few times. CDR3 sequence reads: CATSRGKSGPSSYEQYF. As DNA, the CDR3 is TGTGCCACCAGCAGAGGCAAGAGCGGGCCTAGCTCCTACGAGCAGTACTTC. The gene calls are TRBV15 and TRBJ2-7, with D possibly TRBD2 on 6 matching bases. The germline V gene encodes CDR1 LNHNV and CDR2 YYDKDF (reference sequence). Trimming cost V 1 base and J 0 bases, with 16 bases left between them. The CDR3 is made up of 17 amino acids.

This chain joins TRBV25-1 and TRBJ2-3, with TRBD2 as a possible D gene (5 bases). Trimming took 3 bases from V and 2 from J, leaving 12 bases between them. CDR3 size: 15 residues. Looked up from germline, CDR1 is MGHDK and CDR2 is SYGVNS. The CDR3 DNA reads as TGTGCCAGCAGTGAGGGTAGCGCACACACAGATACGCAGTATTTT. Translated, it gives CASSEGSAHTDTQYF.

V and J are TRBV27 and TRBJ1-1; 7 nucleotides agree with TRBD1. The germline gives CDR1 MNHEY, CDR2 SMNVEV (reference sequence). CDR3 length: 15 residues. Trimming at V came to 6 bases and at J to 3 bases, leaving 10 bases not matched to a gene. The CDR3 region is CASRTLTGRDTEAFF. CDR3 sequence (DNA): TGTGCCAGCAGGACCTTGACAGGGAGGGACACTGAAGCTTTCTTT.

The V call is TRBV30, the J call TRBJ1-6; 7 bases align to TRBD1. The length of the CDR3 is 15 residues. Germline loops: CDR1 GTSNPN, CDR2 SVGIG (reference sequence). J lost 11 bases, V lost 0 bases, and 10 bases had no gene match. CDR3 nucleotide sequence: TGTGCCTGGAGTGTACTTGGGCAGGGGGTTGCACCCCTCCACTTT. Translation gives CAWSVLGQGVAPLHF.

In its sample, this clonotype was seen a few times. This chain joins TRBV14 and TRBJ2-5; 15 bases align to TRBD2. Trimming took 4 bases from V and 0 from J; bases not matched to a gene: 3. The CDR3 length is 17 residues. CDR1 and CDR2 (germline): SGHDN, FVKESK. CDR3 coding DNA: TGTGCCAGCAGCCTTGGACTAGCGGGAGGGTACCAAGAGACCCAGTACTTC. Translation gives CASSLGLAGGYQETQYF. Complete variable domain (other parts from reference TRBV14 and TRBJ2-5): EAGVTQFPSHSVIEKGQTVTLRCDPISGHDNLYWYRRVMGKEIKFLLHFVKESKQDESGMPNNRFLAERTGGTYSTLKVQPAELEDSGVYFCASSLGLAGGYQETQYFGPGTRLLVL.

This clonotype turned up a few times. The gene calls are TRBV28 and TRBJ2-7; TRBD1 might be the D (7 bases). Per germline, CDR1 MDHEN and CDR2 SYDVKM. The ends were cut back, 5 bases at V and 4 bases at J, with 15 bases in the middle. CDR3 length: 14 amino acids. The CDR3, as DNA: TGTGCCAGCAGTACCGGACAGGCGGGGTACGAGCAGTACTTC. Its translation is CASSTGQAGYEQYF.

The V gene is TRBV28, the J gene TRBJ2-1, with D hard to call. Germline CDR1 is MDHEN and CDR2 is SYDVKM. The CDR3 extends over 16 amino acids. Between the trimmed V and J ends, which lost 6 bases and 0 bases, there was a span of 15 bases. CDR3 protein: CASSTAGASSYNEQFF. Written as DNA, the CDR3 is TGTGCCAGCAGCACCGCCGGAGCGAGCTCCTACAATGAGCAGTTCTTC.